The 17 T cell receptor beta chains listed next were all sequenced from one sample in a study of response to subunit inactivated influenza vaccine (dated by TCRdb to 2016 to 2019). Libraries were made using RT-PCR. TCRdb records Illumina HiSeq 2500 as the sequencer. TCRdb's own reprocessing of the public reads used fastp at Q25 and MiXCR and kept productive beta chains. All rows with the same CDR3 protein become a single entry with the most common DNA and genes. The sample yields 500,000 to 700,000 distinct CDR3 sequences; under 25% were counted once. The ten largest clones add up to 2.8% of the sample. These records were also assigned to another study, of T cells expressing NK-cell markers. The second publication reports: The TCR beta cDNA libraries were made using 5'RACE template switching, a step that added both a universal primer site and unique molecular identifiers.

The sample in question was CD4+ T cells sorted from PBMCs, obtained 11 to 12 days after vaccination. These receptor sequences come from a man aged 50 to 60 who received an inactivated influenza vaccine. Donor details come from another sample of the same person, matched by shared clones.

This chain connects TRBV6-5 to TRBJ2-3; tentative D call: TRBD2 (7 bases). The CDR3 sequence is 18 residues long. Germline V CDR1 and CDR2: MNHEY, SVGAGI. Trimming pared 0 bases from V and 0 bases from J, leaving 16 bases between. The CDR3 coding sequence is TGTGCCAGCAGTTACTCGAGTCGGGGGGCCTTGAGCACAGATACGCAGTATTTT. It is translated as CASSYSSRGALSTDTQYF.

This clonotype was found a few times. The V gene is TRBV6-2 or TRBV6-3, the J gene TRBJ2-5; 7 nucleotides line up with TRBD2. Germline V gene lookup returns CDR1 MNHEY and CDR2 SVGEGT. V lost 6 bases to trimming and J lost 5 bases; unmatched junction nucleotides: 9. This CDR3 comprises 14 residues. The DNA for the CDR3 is TGTGCCAGCAGGCAGGAGCGGGGACGGGAGACCCAGTACTTC. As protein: CASRQERGRETQYF.

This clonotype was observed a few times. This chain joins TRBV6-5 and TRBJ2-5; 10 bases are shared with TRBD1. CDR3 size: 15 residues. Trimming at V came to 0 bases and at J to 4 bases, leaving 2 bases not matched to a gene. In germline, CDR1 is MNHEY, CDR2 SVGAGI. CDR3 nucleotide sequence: TGTGCCAGCAGTTACTCGACAGGGGGCCGAGAGACCCAGTACTTC. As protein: CASSYSTGGRETQYF.

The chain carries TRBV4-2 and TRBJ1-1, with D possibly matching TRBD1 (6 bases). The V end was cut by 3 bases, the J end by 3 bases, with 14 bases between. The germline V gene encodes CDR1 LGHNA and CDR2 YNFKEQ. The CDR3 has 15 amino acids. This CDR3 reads CASSHPTGSYTEAFF. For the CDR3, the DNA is TGTGCCAGCAGCCACCCAACAGGGAGCTACACTGAAGCTTTCTTT.

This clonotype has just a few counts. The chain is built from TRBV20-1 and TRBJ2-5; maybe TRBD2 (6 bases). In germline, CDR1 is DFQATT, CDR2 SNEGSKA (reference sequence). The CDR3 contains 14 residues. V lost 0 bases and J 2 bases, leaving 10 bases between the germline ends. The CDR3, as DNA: TGCAGTGCTAGAGAAGCTAGCGAGCAAGAGACCCAGTACTTC. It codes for CSAREASEQETQYF.

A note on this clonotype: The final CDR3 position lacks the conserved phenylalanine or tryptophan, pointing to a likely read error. This chain's CDR3 is CASTPLGQLNTEAFL. As DNA, the CDR3 is TGTGCCAGTACCCCGTTGGGACAGCTGAACACTGAAGCTTTCCTT. V gene TRBV19 combines with J gene TRBJ1-1; 7 bases fit TRBD1. This CDR3 comprises 15 residues. V gave up 7 bases and J gave up 0 bases; unmatched junction bases: 8. In germline, CDR1 is LNHDA, CDR2 SQIVND (reference sequence).

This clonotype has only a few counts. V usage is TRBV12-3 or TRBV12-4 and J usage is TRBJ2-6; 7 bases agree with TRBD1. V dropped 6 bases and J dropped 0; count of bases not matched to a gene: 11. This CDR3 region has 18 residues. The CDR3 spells CASRHTQGVASGANVLTF. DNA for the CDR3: TGTGCCAGCAGACATACTCAGGGGGTAGCCTCTGGGGCCAACGTCCTGACTTTC.

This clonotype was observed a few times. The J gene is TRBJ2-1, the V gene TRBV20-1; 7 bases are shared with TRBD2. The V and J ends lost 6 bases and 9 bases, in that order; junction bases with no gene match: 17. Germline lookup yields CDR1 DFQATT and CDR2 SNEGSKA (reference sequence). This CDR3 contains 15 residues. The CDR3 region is CSAPSILAGRGEQFF. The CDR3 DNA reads TGCAGTGCCCCCAGCATACTAGCTGGGAGGGGTGAGCAGTTCTTC.

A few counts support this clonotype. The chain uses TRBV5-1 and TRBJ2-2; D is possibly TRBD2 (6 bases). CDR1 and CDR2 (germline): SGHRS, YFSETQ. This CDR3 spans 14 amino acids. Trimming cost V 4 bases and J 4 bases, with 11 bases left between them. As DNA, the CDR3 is TGCGCCAGCAGCGGGGGGATCAGCACCGGGGAGCTGTTTTTT. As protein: CASSGGISTGELFF.

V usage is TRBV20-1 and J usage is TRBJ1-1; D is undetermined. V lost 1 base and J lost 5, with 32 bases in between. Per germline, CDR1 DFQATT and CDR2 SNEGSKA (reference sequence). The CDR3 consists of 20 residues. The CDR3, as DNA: TGCAGTGCTAGAGGTCATAGCGTGTTCAGTGCTAGTCCCTCGAGGACTGAAGCTTTCTTT. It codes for CSARGHSVFSASPSRTEAFF.

The CDR3 is CASSAGVGRETQYF. The CDR3 DNA is TGTGCCAGCAGCGCCGGGGTTGGCAGGGAGACCCAGTACTTC. This chain joins TRBV5-5 and TRBJ2-5; tentatively, D is TRBD2 (5 bases). Germline V gene data show CDR1 as SGHKS and CDR2 as YYEKEE (reference sequence). The V gene lost 4 bases and the J gene lost 5 bases, with 15 bases spanning the gap. CDR3 length equals 14 residues.

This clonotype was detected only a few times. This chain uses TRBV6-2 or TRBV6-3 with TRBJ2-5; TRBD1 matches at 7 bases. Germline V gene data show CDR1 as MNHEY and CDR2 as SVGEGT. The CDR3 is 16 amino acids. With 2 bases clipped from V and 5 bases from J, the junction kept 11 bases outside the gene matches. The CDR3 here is CASSYGNRGFGETQYF. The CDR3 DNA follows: TGTGCCAGCAGTTACGGCAACAGGGGTTTTGGGGAGACCCAGTACTTC.

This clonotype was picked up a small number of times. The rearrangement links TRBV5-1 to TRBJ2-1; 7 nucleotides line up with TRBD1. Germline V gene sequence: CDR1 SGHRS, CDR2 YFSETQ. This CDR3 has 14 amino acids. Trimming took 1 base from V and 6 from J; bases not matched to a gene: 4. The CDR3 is CASSLLPGGNEQFF. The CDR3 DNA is TGCGCCAGCAGCTTGTTGCCAGGGGGCAATGAGCAGTTCTTC. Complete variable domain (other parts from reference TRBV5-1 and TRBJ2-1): KAGVTQTPRYLIKTRGQQVTLSCSPISGHRSVSWYQQTPGQGLQFLFEYFSETQRNKGNFPGRFSGRQFSNSRSEMNVSTLELGDSALYLCASSLLPGGNEQFFGPGTRLTVL.

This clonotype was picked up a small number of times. DNA of the CDR3: TGTGCCACCAGTGACCCGGGAGGGTACGAGCAGTACTTC. This translates into CATSDPGGYEQYF. The genes are TRBV24-1 and TRBJ2-7; TRBD2 matches 8 bases. Germline V gene lookup returns CDR1 KGHDR and CDR2 SFDVKD. V was pared by 4 bases and J by 4 bases, with 2 bases of the junction left unmatched. The CDR3 covers 13 residues.

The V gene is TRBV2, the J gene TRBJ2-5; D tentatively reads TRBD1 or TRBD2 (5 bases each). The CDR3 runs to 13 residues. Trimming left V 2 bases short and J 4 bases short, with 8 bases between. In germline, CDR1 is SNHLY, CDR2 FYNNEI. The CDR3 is CASSEFGTETQYF. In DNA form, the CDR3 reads TGTGCCAGCAGTGAATTTGGGACAGAGACCCAGTACTTC.

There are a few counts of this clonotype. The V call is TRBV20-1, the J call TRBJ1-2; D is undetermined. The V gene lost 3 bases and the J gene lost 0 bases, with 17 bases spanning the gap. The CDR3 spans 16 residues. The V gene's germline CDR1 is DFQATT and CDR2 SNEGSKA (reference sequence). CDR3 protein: CSASRQPAEANYGYTF. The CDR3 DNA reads TGCAGTGCTAGTCGGCAACCGGCCGAGGCTAACTATGGCTACACCTTC.

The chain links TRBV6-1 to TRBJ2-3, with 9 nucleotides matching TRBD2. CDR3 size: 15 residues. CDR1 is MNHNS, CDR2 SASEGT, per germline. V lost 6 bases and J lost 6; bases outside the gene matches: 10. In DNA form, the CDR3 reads TGTGCCAGCAGCAACGGGGGTAGCGGGAGTGATACGCAGTATTTT. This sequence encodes CASSNGGSGSDTQYF.